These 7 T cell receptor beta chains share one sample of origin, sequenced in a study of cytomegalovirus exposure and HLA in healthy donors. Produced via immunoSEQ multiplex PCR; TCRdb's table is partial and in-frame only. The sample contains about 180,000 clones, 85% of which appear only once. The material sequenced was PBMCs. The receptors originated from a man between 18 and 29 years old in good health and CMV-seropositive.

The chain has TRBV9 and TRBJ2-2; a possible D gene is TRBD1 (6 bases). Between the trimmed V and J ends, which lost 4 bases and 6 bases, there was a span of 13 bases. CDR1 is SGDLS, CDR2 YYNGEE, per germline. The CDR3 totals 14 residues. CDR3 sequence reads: CASSFEQGAGELFF. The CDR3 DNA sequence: TGTGCCAGCAGCTTCGAACAGGGCGCCGGGGAGCTGTTTTTT. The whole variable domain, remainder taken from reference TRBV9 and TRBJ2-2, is DSGVTQTPKHLITATGQRVTLRCSPRSGDLSVYWYQQSLDQGLQFLIQYYNGEERAKGNILERFSAQQFPDLHSELNLSSLELGDSALYFCASSFEQGAGELFFGEGSRLTVL.

CDR3 nucleotide sequence: TGTGCCAGCCAACGGGACAGGGCGATCTACGAGCAGTACTTC. Translating gives CASQRDRAIYEQYF. The chain links TRBV6-5 to TRBJ2-7; 9 bases line up with TRBD1. CDR1 and CDR2 from the germline V gene are MNHEY and SVGAGI. The CDR3 spans 14 residues. J was trimmed by 3 bases and V by 8 bases; bases with no gene match: 8.

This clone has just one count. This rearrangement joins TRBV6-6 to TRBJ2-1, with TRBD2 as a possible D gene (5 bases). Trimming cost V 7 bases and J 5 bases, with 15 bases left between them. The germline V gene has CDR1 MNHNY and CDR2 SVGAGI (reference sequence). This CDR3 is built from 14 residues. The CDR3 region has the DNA TGTGCCAGCACCCATAGCGTCACAAACAATGAGCAGTTCTTC. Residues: CASTHSVTNNEQFF.

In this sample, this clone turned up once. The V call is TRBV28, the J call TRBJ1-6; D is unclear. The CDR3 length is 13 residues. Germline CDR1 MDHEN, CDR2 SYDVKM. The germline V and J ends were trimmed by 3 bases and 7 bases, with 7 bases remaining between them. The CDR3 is CASSLGLNSPLHF. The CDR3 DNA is TGTGCCAGCAGTTTGGGCTTGAATTCACCCCTCCACTTT.

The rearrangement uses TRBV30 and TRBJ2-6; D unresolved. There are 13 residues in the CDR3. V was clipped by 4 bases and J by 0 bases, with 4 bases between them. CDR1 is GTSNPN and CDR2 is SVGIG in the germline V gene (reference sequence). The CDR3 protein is CAWTVSGANVLTF. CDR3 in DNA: TGTGCCTGGACCGTCTCTGGGGCCAACGTCCTGACTTTC.

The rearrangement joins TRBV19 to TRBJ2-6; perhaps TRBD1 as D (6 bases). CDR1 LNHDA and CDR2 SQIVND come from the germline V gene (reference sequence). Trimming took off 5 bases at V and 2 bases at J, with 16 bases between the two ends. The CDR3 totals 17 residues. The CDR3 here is CASSATTAGAGANVLTF. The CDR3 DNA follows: TGTGCCAGTAGTGCGACGACCGCAGGGGCTGGGGCCAACGTCCTGACTTTC.

The CDR3 region is CASSLDPAAEAFF. DNA for the CDR3: TGTGCCAGCAGCTTAGATCCCGCAGCGGAAGCTTTCTTT. The rearrangement joins TRBV11-2 to TRBJ1-1; D not resolved. This CDR3 contains 13 residues. Trimming took off 0 bases at V and 8 bases at J, with 10 bases between the two ends. CDR1 is SGHAT, CDR2 FQNNGV, per germline.